This T cell receptor (beta chain) was captured in a study of CD8 T cells in ankylosing spondylitis. This clonotype occurred a few times. The antigen is undetermined. Notes on the study in general: Existing reports had already noted some motif variants in reactive arthritis synovial fluid and blood. In ankylosing spondylitis blood, a motif of fewer than 10 highly homologous TCR beta variants appeared characteristic.

Each TCR beta library was made by quantitative 5'-RACE that incorporated molecular barcodes. TCRdb used MiXCR to reprocess the 5' RACE reads, holding one entry per CDR3 protein. Of approximately 39,000 distinct CDR3 sequences listed, 13% are singletons. This CDR3 has 16 amino acids. V was clipped by 4 bases and J by 5 bases, with 15 bases between them. CDR1 and CDR2 from the germline V gene are MNHEY and SVGAGI. The gene calls are TRBV6-5 and TRBJ1-6; D is possibly TRBD1 (5 bases). This TCR was recovered from a male donor with ankylosing spondylitis. Sequences were obtained from synovial fluid, either unsorted or a sorted T cell fraction (not recorded which). In nucleotides, the CDR3 is TGTGCCAGCAGTTTGAGGAAATGGGGCAATAATTCACCCCTCCACTTT. Translated, it gives CASSLRKWGNNSPLHF.